Listed below are T cell receptor beta chains from one sample, sequenced in a study of Ad26.COV2.S vaccination and SARS-CoV-2 variants. Sequencing used immunoSEQ multiplex PCR; TCRdb keeps in-frame clones, though not all of them. The table has some 390,000 clones, around 85% seen once. Sequencing used peripheral blood, obtained in a trial of Ad26.COV2.S vaccine versus placebo. The receptors were gathered from a person between 18 and 65 years old who received the Ad26.COV2.S COVID-19 vaccine or a placebo. The CDR3 runs from the conserved cysteine through the conserved F or W. The order of the fields is CDR3 DNA, CDR3 protein, J gene, V gene, D gene. The D gene is left open where the match is weak.

CDR3nt: TGTGCCAGCAGTGGGTTGCCCACCGGGGAGCTGTTTTTT; CDR3aa: CASSGLPTGELFF; j_gene: TRBJ2-2; v_gene: TRBV25-1; d_gene: -
CDR3nt: TGTGCCAGCAGGAGGGGGCAGGGGGCCCAAGAGACCCAGTACTTC; CDR3aa: CASRRGQGAQETQYF; j_gene: TRBJ2-5; v_gene: TRBV6-5; d_gene: TRBD1
CDR3nt: TGTGCCAGCAGCTTGCTGCAGGGTTTCAACGTCCTGACTTTC; CDR3aa: CASSLLQGFNVLTF; j_gene: TRBJ2-6; v_gene: TRBV5-5; d_gene: -
CDR3nt: TGTGCCAGCAGCTTGCCATCCCGAGGGGGGTATCACGAGCAGTACTTC; CDR3aa: CASSLPSRGGYHEQYF; j_gene: TRBJ2-7; v_gene: TRBV5-8; d_gene: -
CDR3nt: TGTGCCTGGAGCTCCAGCCGGGGGCCCCAGCATTTT; CDR3aa: CAWSSSRGPQHF; j_gene: TRBJ1-5; v_gene: TRBV30; d_gene: -
CDR3nt: TGCGCCAGCAGCTCGATTGGGACAGGTCCCGATTCACCCCTCCACTTT; CDR3aa: CASSSIGTGPDSPLHF; j_gene: TRBJ1-6; v_gene: TRBV5-1; d_gene: TRBD1
CDR3nt: TGTGCCAGCAGCGAAACAGGGTCTGGGGCCAACGTCCTGACTTTC; CDR3aa: CASSETGSGANVLTF; j_gene: TRBJ2-6; v_gene: TRBV5-4; d_gene: -
CDR3nt: TGTGCCAGCAGTGAGGGACTAGCGGGGGGAGAGACCCAGTACTTC; CDR3aa: CASSEGLAGGETQYF; j_gene: TRBJ2-5; v_gene: TRBV25-1; d_gene: TRBD2
CDR3nt: TGTGCCAGCAGTTTATGGACAGGGGGGTACACTGAAGCTTTCTTT; CDR3aa: CASSLWTGGYTEAFF; j_gene: TRBJ1-1; v_gene: TRBV28; d_gene: TRBD1
CDR3nt: TGCGCCAGCAGCCGGGCTGCCGGGGGGATGAACGAGCAGTACTTC; CDR3aa: CASSRAAGGMNEQYF; j_gene: TRBJ2-7; v_gene: TRBV4-3; d_gene: TRBD2
CDR3nt: TGCAGCGTTAGTCTCTTTCGGGGACTAGTCCCGAACACCGGGGAGCTGTTTTTT; CDR3aa: CSVSLFRGLVPNTGELFF; j_gene: TRBJ2-2; v_gene: TRBV29-1; d_gene: TRBD2
CDR3nt: TGTGCCAGCAGCCGACAGGACTGGTACTCGGTCACTGAAGCTTTCTTT; CDR3aa: CASSRQDWYSVTEAFF; j_gene: TRBJ1-1; v_gene: TRBV5-6; d_gene: -
CDR3nt: TGTGCCAGCAGGGGGGGGACAGGAGGAAATCAGCCCCAGCATTTT; CDR3aa: CASRGGTGGNQPQHF; j_gene: TRBJ1-5; v_gene: TRBV2; d_gene: TRBD1
CDR3nt: TGCGCCAGCAGCTTAGGGTTGGGACTAGGGGTCAATGAGCAGTTCTTC; CDR3aa: CASSLGLGLGVNEQFF; j_gene: TRBJ2-1; v_gene: TRBV5-1; d_gene: TRBD2
CDR3nt: TGCGCCAGTAAGGACCCGACAGGGACCTTCACCGGGGAGCTGTTTTTT; CDR3aa: CASKDPTGTFTGELFF; j_gene: TRBJ2-2; v_gene: TRBV4-1; d_gene: TRBD1